This TCR beta chain was recorded in a study of CD8+CD57+ T cells in acquired aplastic anemia. CDR3 size: 15 residues. V lost 6 bases and J lost 2; bases outside the gene matches: 11. Looked up from germline, CDR1 is DFQATT and CDR2 is SNEGSKA (reference sequence). CD8+CD57+ cell expansion had been shown by flow cytometry in patients chosen for sequencing. The use of genomic DNA as template underpinned the TCR beta VDJ and CDR3 profiling. Via MiXCR, TCRdb re-called the reads, giving one row per CDR3 protein. Among more than 150,000 distinct CDR3 sequences listed, 48% were seen once. The sample taken for sequencing was sorted CD4+, CD8+, or CD8+CD57+ T cells (not recorded which) from PBMCs. This sequence was found in a human donor with aplastic anemia. The V call is TRBV20-1, the J call TRBJ2-7; 9 nucleotides align to TRBD2. This CDR3 is CSATGRLAGPYEQYF. CDR3 DNA sequence: TGCAGTGCCACCGGGAGGCTAGCGGGGCCCTACGAGCAGTACTTC.